This section outlines one T cell receptor (beta chain) sequence together with its context. The data were taken from a study of blood T cell repertoires in COVID-19. Study-wide context: In each case, the material was cDNA or gDNA derived from T cells, B-cell-depleted T cells, or PBMCs.

Some clones are missing from TCRdb's copy, which holds only in-frame ones; the method was immunoSEQ multiplex PCR. The sample lists about 210,000 clones, about 88% occurring once. J lost 7 bases, V lost 3 bases, and 4 bases had no gene match. Germline CDR1 LNHDA, CDR2 SQIVND (reference sequence). The CDR3 totals 14 residues. This receptor was taken from a man aged 40-50 years with acute or convalescent COVID-19. The sequenced sample consisted of peripheral blood. The chain employs TRBV19 and TRBJ1-5; 9 nucleotides match TRBD1. The CDR3 DNA sequence: TGTGCCAGTAGTATGACAGGGGGATGGCAGCCCCAGCATTTT. Amino acids: CASSMTGGWQPQHF. The whole variable domain, filled in from reference TRBV19 and TRBJ1-5, reads DGGITQSPKYLFRKEGQNVTLSCEQNLNHDAMYWYRQDPGQGLRLIYYSQIVNDFQKGDIAEGYSVSREKKESFPLTVTSAQKNPTAFYLCASSMTGGWQPQHFGDGTRLSIL.